This entry is about one T cell receptor (beta chain). What this receptor recognizes is not known. Base qualities are missing; no much larger clone stands one base away. TCRbeta CDR3 regions were amplified from genomic DNA using the immunoSEQ Assay, a bias-controlled multiplex PCR. On the study's bioinformatics: The number of nucleated cells in each sample was estimated from the amplification of reference gene primers within the assay. To quantify the absolute abundance of each unique TCRbeta CDR3 rearrangement, sequence reads were collapsed and filtered. Productive Simpson clonality was computed per sample as the square root of Simpson's diversity index over productive rearrangements. TCRdb limited this immuneACCESS table to in-frame rearrangements with V and J called. A share of clones is missing; checked studies link under half to unresolved V genes, and the rest is unexplained. V, J and clone size are those of that table, while D and trimming were read from the DNA. The sample profile shows around 320,000 clones; roughly 90% of them were found once. About 2% of the sample belongs to the ten largest clones.

This record belongs to a study of blood T cell repertoires in COVID-19 (dated by TCRdb to the early 2020s). Concerning the study at large: The collaborator samples originated in the United States, Italy and Spain and spanned the acute and convalescent phases of COVID-19. Where HLA class I and class II types were available, the types were taken from metadata supplied by the sample provider, not from assay-based typing. The dataset comprised deeply sampled blood TCRbeta repertoires from subjects exposed to, actively infected with, or recovered from COVID-19. Sample metadata almost always included a de-identified subject ID, COVID-19 status, age in years and sex. The prospective study material was composed of cDNA or gDNA derived from T cells, B-cell-depleted T cells, or PBMCs. The samples were drawn from the first 160 participants of the ongoing ImmuneRACE study and from 1,200 or so subjects provided by 6 global collaborators. A freely available public database, intended as a resource for researchers studying the immune response to SARS-CoV-2, is where the repertoires were released.

Beyond this particular receptor, the publication reports: The amount of clinical and demographic metadata varied by source and participant and was provided uncurated.

The CDR3, from cysteine to phenylalanine, totals 15 residues. The entry retains the CDR3 DNA only, 45 bases that are in frame from base 1. The germline V gene (reference sequence) gives CDR1 as LNHNV and CDR2 as YYDKDF. V and J are truncated by 1 base and 2 bases respectively, leaving an intervening sequence of 11 bases. The collaborating institutions used their own protocols to collect whole blood in K2EDTA tubes. Collaborator samples were shipped for TCRbeta analysis as frozen whole blood, isolated PBMCs, or DNA extracted from either sample type. The sample taken for sequencing was peripheral blood. This clonotype was obtained from a man younger than 35 with active or convalescent COVID-19. The chain links TRBV15 with TRBJ1-2, with a tentative D gene TRBD1 over 6 matching bases. For the CDR3, the sequence is CATSRVGHSNYGYTF. In nucleotides, the sequence is TGTGCCACCAGCAGAGTGGGACACTCCAACTATGGCTACACCTTC.